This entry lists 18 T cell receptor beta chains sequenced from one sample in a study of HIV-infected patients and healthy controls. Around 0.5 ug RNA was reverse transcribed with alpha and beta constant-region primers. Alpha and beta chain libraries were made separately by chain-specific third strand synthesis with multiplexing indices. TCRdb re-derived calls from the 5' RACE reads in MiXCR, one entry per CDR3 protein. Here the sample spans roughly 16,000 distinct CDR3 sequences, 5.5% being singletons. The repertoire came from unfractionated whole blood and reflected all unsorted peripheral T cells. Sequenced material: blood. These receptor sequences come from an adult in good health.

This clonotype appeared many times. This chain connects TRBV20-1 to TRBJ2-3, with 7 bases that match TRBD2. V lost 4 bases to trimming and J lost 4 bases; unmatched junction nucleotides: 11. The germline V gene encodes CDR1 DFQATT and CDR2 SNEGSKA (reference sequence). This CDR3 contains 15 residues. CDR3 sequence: CSATLGLVVSDTQYF. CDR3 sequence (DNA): TGCAGTGCTACCCTAGGACTAGTCGTCTCAGATACGCAGTATTTT.

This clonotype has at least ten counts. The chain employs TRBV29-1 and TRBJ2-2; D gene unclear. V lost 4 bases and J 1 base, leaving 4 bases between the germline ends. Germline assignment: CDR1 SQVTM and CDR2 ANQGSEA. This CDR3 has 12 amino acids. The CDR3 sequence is CSVAGNTGELFF. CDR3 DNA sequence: TGCAGCGTTGCAGGGAACACCGGGGAGCTGTTTTTT.

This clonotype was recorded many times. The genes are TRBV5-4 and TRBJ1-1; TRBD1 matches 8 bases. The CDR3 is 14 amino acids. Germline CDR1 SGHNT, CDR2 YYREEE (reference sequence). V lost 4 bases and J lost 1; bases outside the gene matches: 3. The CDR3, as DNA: TGTGCCAGCAGCCCGGGACAGGCGAACACTGAAGCTTTCTTT. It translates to CASSPGQANTEAFF. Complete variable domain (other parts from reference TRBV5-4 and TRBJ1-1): ETGVTQSPTHLIKTRGQQVTLRCSSQSGHNTVSWYQQALGQGPQFIFQYYREEENGRGNFPPRFSGLQFPNYSSELNVNALELDDSALYLCASSPGQANTEAFFGQGTRLTVV.

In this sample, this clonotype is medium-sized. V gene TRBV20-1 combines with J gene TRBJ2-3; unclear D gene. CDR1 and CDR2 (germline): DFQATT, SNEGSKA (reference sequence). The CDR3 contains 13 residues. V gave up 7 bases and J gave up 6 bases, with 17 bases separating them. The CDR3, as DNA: TGCAGTGGAGGATTAGGGCCTACGGATACGCAGTATTTT. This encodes CSGGLGPTDTQYF.

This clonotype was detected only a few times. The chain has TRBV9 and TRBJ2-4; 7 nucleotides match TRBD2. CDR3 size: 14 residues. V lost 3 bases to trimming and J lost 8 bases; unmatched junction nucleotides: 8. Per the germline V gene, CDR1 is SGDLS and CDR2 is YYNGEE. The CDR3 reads CASSARTSSYIQYF. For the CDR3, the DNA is TGTGCCAGCAGCGCCCGGACTAGTTCGTACATTCAGTACTTC.

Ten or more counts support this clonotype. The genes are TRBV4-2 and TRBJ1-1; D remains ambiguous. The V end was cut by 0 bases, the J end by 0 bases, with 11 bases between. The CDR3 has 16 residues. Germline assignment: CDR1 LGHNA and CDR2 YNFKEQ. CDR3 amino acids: CASSQDWGSLNTEAFF. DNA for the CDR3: TGTGCCAGCAGCCAAGATTGGGGAAGTTTGAACACTGAAGCTTTCTTT.

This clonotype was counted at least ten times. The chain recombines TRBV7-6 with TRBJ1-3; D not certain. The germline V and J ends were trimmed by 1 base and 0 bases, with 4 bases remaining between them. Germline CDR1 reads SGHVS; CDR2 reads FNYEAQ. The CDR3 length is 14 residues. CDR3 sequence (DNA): TGTGCCAGCAGCTTAGTTTTCTCTGGAAACACCATATATTTT. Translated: CASSLVFSGNTIYF.

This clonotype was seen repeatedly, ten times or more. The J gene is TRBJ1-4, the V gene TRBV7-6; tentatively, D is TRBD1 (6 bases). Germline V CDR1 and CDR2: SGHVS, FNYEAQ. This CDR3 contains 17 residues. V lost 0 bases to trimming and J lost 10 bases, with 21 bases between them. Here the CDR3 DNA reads TGTGCCAGCAGCTTAGCGTTGGGGGCTAGTCAGTATGGAAAACTGTTTTTT. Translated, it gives CASSLALGASQYGKLFF.

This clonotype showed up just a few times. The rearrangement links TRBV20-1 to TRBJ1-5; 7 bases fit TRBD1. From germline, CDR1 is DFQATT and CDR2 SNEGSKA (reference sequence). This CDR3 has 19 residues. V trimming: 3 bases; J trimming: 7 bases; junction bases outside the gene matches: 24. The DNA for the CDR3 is TGCAGTGCTAGCTCTCGGCGGAGTGATAGGACAGGCAGTATACAGCCCCAGCATTTT. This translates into CSASSRRSDRTGSIQPQHF.

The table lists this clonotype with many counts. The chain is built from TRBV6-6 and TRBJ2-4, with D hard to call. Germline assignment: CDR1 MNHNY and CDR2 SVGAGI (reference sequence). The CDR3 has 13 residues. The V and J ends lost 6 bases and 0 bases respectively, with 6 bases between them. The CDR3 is CASRELAKNIQYF. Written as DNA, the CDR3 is TGTGCCAGCAGGGAGCTAGCCAAAAACATTCAGTACTTC.

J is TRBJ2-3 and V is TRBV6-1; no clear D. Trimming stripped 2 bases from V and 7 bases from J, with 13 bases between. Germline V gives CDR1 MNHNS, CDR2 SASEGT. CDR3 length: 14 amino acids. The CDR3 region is CASSEPARQNTQYF. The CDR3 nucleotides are TGTGCCAGCAGTGAACCGGCTAGGCAGAATACGCAGTATTTT.

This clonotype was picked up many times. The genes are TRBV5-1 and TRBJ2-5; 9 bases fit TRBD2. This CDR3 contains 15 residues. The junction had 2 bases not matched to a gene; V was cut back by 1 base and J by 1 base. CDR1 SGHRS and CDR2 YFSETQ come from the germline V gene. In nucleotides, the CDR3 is TGCGCCAGCAGCTTGCAGCGGGGGGCCCAAGAGACCCAGTACTTC. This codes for CASSLQRGAQETQYF.

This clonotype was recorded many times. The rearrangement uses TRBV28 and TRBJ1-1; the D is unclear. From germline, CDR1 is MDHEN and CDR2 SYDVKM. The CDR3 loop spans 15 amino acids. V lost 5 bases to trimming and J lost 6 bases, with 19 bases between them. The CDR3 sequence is CASSLREGWVAEAFF. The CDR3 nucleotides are TGTGCCAGCAGTCTGCGTGAAGGGTGGGTCGCTGAAGCTTTCTTT.

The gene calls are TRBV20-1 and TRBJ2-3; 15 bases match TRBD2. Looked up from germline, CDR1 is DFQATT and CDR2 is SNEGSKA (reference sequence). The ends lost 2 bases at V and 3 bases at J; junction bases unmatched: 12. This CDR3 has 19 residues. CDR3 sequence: CSARWTRGLAGGGTDTQYF. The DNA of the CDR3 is TGCAGTGCTAGATGGACCCGGGGACTAGCGGGGGGAGGGACAGATACGCAGTATTTT.

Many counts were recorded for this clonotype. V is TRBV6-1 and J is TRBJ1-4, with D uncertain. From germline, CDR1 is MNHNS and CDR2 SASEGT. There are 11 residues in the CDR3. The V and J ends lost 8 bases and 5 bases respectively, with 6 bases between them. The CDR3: CASWLNEKLFF. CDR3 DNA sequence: TGTGCCAGCTGGTTGAATGAAAAACTGTTTTTT.

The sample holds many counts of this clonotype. CDR3 protein: CASSGGLAGHNEQFF. CDR3 coding DNA: TGTGCCAGCAGCGGAGGACTAGCGGGACACAATGAGCAGTTCTTC. The chain couples TRBV9 to TRBJ2-1; 12 bases fit TRBD2. This CDR3 has 15 residues. Trimming at V came to 3 bases and at J to 5 bases, leaving 3 bases not matched to a gene. Germline values: CDR1 SGDLS, CDR2 YYNGEE. Filled out from reference TRBV9 and TRBJ2-1, the complete variable domain reads DSGVTQTPKHLITATGQRVTLRCSPRSGDLSVYWYQQSLDQGLQFLIQYYNGEERAKGNILERFSAQQFPDLHSELNLSSLELGDSALYFCASSGGLAGHNEQFFGPGTRLTVL.

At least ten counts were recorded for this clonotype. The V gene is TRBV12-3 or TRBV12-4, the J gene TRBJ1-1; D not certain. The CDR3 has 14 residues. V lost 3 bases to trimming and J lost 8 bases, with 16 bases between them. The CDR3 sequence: CASSFVFAWKEAFF. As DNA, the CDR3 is TGTGCCAGCAGTTTCGTTTTCGCCTGGAAGGAAGCTTTCTTT.

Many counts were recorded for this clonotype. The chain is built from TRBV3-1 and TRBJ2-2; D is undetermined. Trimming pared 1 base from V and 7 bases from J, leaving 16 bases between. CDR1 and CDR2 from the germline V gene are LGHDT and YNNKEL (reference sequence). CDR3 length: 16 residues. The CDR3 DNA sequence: TGTGCCAGCAGCCAAGTTAACCCCCTTCGGAACGGGGAGCTGTTTTTT. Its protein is CASSQVNPLRNGELFF.